The rows below give T cell receptor beta chains drawn from one sample of a study of blood T cell repertoires in COVID-19. Clones were read by immunoSEQ multiplex PCR, and TCRdb kept only the in-frame ones, dropping some. The profile shows 150,000 to 200,000 clones, around 85% of them singletons. Input material: peripheral blood. These TCRs come from a woman aged 60-75 years with COVID-19, enrolled during active disease. Each CDR3 is given with its conserved first and last residue. D genes are given only for firm matches. Clone size is shown for a subset of rows, as once, few, many or a class of expanded clone.

TRBV6-5	TRBD2	TRBJ2-7	-	CASGVAGGLYEQYF	TGTGCCAGCGGGGTAGCGGGAGGTCTCTACGAGCAGTACTTC
TRBV10-3	-	TRBJ1-1	-	CAIRQANTEAFF	TGTGCCATCCGACAGGCGAACACTGAAGCTTTCTTT
TRBV3-1/TRBV3-2	TRBD2	TRBJ2-2	-	CASAGGRTGELFF	TGTGCCAGCGCGGGAGGAAGAACCGGGGAGCTGTTTTTT
TRBV15	-	TRBJ2-1	-	CATSRGTEQFF	TGTGCCACCAGCAGGGGCACTGAGCAGTTCTTC
TRBV6-5	-	TRBJ1-5	-	CASSNRVGSQPQHF	TGTGCCAGCAGTAACAGGGTCGGCAGTCAGCCCCAGCATTTT
TRBV19	-	TRBJ1-5	-	CASSKPALDRDSNQPQHF	TGTGCCAGTAGTAAACCAGCCTTAGACCGGGATAGCAATCAGCCCCAGCATTTT
TRBV6-2/TRBV6-3	-	TRBJ1-5	once	CASSYLDSINQPQHF	TGTGCCAGCAGTTACCTGGACAGTATCAATCAGCCCCAGCATTTT
TRBV14	TRBD2	TRBJ2-1	-	CASSGPGLDNEQFF	TGTGCCAGCAGCGGACCGGGACTAGACAATGAGCAGTTCTTC
TRBV29-1	-	TRBJ2-7	once	CSVDGGLRTDGSPPRNYEQYF	TGCAGCGTTGACGGGGGACTGAGGACCGACGGCTCCCCACCGCGGAACTACGAGCAGTACTTC
TRBV6-5	TRBD1	TRBJ2-2	once	CASRRTGDGELFF	TGTGCCAGCAGACGGACAGGGGACGGGGAGCTGTTTTTT
TRBV5-4	TRBD2	TRBJ2-7	few	CASSSMSGGPYEQYF	TGTGCCAGCAGCTCGATGTCGGGGGGGCCCTACGAGCAGTACTTC
TRBV3-1/TRBV3-2	TRBD1	TRBJ1-6	-	CASSQGDRGYNSPLHF	TGTGCCAGCAGCCAAGGGGACAGGGGGTATAATTCACCCCTCCACTTT
TRBV10-2	TRBD2	TRBJ2-3	-	CASTQPLTSGSPSTDTQYF	TGCGCCAGCACTCAACCTCTGACTAGCGGGAGCCCTAGCACAGATACGCAGTATTTT
TRBV6-5	-	TRBJ1-2	-	CASTLQGSYGYTF	TGTGCCAGCACCCTTCAGGGGTCCTATGGCTACACCTTC
TRBV6-6	TRBD2	TRBJ2-7	-	CASSWETSGWEQYF	TGTGCCAGCAGTTGGGAGACTAGCGGGTGGGAGCAGTACTTC
TRBV3-1/TRBV3-2	TRBD2	TRBJ2-2	-	CASSHLGRTSTGELFF	TGTGCCAGCAGCCACCTAGGAAGGACTAGCACCGGGGAGCTGTTTTTT
TRBV6-5	-	TRBJ2-2	-	CASSYGGYTGELFF	TGTGCCAGCAGTTACGGCGGATACACCGGGGAGCTGTTTTTT